This TCR beta chain was identified in a study of blood T cells in healthy people across ages. The V segment lost 0 bases and the J segment 0 bases; nucleotides outside the gene matches: 1. Germline-derived CDR1 and CDR2 are MNHEY and SVGAGI. There are 16 residues in the CDR3. This clonotype was found a few times. The antigen remains undetermined. General study points: Long-lived donors had more naive CD4+ cells and higher diversity than aged donors.

PCR was performed a second time for 7 to 11 cycles using a sample-barcoded 5' primer and a J-beta primer mix. TCRdb used MiXCR to reprocess the 5' RACE reads, holding one entry per CDR3 protein. This sample has about 570,000 distinct CDR3 sequences, with 27% found just once. The receptor comes from a woman in her sixties or seventies in good health. The sequencing input was blood. This sequence joins TRBV6-5 and TRBJ2-7; the match to TRBD2 covers 11 bases. CDR3 sequence: CASSYSGTSGSYEQYF. As DNA, the CDR3 is TGTGCCAGCAGTTACTCCGGGACTAGCGGCTCCTACGAGCAGTACTTC.